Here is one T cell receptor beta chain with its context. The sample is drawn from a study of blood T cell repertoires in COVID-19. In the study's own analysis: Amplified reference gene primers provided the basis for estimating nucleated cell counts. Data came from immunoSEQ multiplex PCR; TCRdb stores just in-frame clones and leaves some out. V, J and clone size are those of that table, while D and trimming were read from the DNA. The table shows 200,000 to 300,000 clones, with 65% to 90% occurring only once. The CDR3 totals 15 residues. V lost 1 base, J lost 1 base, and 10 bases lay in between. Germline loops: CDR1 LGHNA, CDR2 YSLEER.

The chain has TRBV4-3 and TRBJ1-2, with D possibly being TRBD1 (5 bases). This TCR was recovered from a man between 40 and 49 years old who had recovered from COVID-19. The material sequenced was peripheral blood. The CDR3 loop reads CASSQGGGDNYGYTF. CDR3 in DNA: TGCGCCAGCAGCCAAGGGGGCGGTGATAACTATGGCTACACCTTC.